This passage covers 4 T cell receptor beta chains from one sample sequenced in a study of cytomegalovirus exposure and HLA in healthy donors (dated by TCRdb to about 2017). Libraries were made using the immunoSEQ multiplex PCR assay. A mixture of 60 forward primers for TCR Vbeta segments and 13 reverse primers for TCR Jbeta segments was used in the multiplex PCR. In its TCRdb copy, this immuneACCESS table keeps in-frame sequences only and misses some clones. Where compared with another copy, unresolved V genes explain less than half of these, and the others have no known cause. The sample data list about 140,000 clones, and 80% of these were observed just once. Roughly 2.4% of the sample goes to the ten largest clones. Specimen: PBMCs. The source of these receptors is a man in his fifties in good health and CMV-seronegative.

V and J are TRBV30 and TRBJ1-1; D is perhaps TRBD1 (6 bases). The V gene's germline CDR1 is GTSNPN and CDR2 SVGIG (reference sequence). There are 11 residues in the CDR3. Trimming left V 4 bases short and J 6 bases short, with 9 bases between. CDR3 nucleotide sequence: TGTGCCTGGAACAGGGTATCTGAAGCTTTCTTT. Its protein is CAWNRVSEAFF.

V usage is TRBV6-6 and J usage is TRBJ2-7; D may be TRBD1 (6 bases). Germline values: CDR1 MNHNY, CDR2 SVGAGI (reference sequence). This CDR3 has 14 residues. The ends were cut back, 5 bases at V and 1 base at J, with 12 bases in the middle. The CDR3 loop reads CASSQTGGSYEQYF. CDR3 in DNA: TGTGCCAGCAGTCAGACAGGTGGATCCTACGAGCAGTACTTC.

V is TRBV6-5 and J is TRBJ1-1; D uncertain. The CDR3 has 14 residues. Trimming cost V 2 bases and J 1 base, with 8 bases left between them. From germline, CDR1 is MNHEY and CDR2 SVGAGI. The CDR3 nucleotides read TGTGCCAGCAGTTACGCTCGGGGGAACACTGAAGCTTTCTTT. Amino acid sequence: CASSYARGNTEAFF.

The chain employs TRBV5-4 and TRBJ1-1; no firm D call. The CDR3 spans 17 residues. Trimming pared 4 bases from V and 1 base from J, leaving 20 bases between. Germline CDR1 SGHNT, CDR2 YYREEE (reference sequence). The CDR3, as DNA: TGTGCCAGCAGCCATGGTCGAGACGGGAGACCGAACACTGAAGCTTTCTTT. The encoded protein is CASSHGRDGRPNTEAFF.